These 26 T cell receptor beta chains share one sample of origin, sequenced in a study of blood T cell repertoires in COVID-19. TCRdb's table, derived via immunoSEQ multiplex PCR, lists solely in-frame clones and lacks some. This table has 250,000 or so clones, around 90% appearing once. Sequencing used peripheral blood. These receptors originate from an elderly man with acute or convalescent COVID-19.

This chain connects TRBV6-2 or TRBV6-3 to TRBJ2-7, with D uncertain. Germline loops: CDR1 MNHEY, CDR2 SVGEGT. This CDR3 is built from 14 residues. The V and J ends lost 2 bases and 0 bases respectively, with 8 bases between them. Here the CDR3 DNA reads TGTGCCAGCAGTTACGGGCCGATCTCCTACGAGCAGTACTTC. Its protein is CASSYGPISYEQYF.

V usage is TRBV13 and J usage is TRBJ2-3; 10 bases map to TRBD1. Germline V gene sequence: CDR1 PRHDT, CDR2 FYEKMQ (reference sequence). V gave up 4 bases and J gave up 5 bases; unmatched junction bases: 9. This CDR3 has 16 amino acids. The CDR3 loop reads CASSSLGQGEGDTQYF. Here the CDR3 DNA reads TGTGCCAGCAGCTCCCTCGGACAGGGGGAGGGAGATACGCAGTATTTT.

This chain links TRBV6-6 with TRBJ2-5, with TRBD2 matching over 7 bases. Unmatched junction bases numbered 17, after V lost 5 bases and J lost 5 bases. The CDR3 is 17 amino acids. Germline-derived CDR1 and CDR2 are MNHNY and SVGAGI (reference sequence). The CDR3 loop is CASSPRPSAGARETQYF. Here the CDR3 DNA reads TGTGCCAGCAGTCCTCGTCCCTCGGCGGGAGCGCGGGAGACCCAGTACTTC.

The CDR3 here is CASSDRSYNEQFF. For the CDR3, the DNA is TGTGCCAGCTCTGACAGGTCCTACAATGAGCAGTTCTTC. This chain connects TRBV18 to TRBJ2-1, with D maybe TRBD1 (6 bases). CDR3 length: 13 residues. V gave up 6 bases and J gave up 1 base, with 7 bases separating them. Germline V lookup: CDR1 KGHSH, CDR2 LQKENI.

About this clone itself: The sample contains more than one DNA sequence encoding this CDR3. The chain is built from TRBV15 and TRBJ1-6, with unresolved D. The germline gives CDR1 LNHNV, CDR2 YYDKDF (reference sequence). Trimming took 3 bases from V and 1 from J, leaving 7 bases between them. This CDR3 region has 15 residues. The CDR3 is CATSRTGSYNSPLHF. CDR3 coding DNA: TGTGCCACCAGCAGGACGGGATCCTATAATTCACCCCTCCACTTT.

J is TRBJ1-2 and V is TRBV5-4; D is ambiguous. Trimming pared 4 bases from V and 0 bases from J, leaving 16 bases between. The CDR3 loop spans 16 amino acids. Germline CDR1 SGHNT, CDR2 YYREEE (reference sequence). CDR3: CASSNYQAPANYGYTF. CDR3 DNA: TGTGCCAGCAGCAATTACCAAGCGCCCGCTAACTATGGCTACACCTTC.

The chain links TRBV19 to TRBJ1-1; D is uncertain. CDR1 LNHDA and CDR2 SQIVND come from the germline V gene (reference sequence). The CDR3 totals 13 residues. Trimming cost V 7 bases and J 1 base, with 10 bases left between them. CDR3 amino acids: CASKTLRNTEAFF. CDR3 DNA sequence: TGTGCCAGTAAAACCCTGAGGAACACTGAAGCTTTCTTT.

The V and J genes are TRBV29-1 and TRBJ2-1, with D possibly being TRBD1 (6 bases). The CDR3 has 13 residues. V was cut by 6 bases and J by 8 bases, with 17 bases left in between. The germline CDR1 and CDR2 sequences are SQVTM and ANQGSEA. The CDR3 spells CSVRETGYDEQFF. The CDR3 DNA is TGCAGCGTCCGGGAAACAGGGTACGATGAGCAGTTCTTC.

The chain employs TRBV19 and TRBJ1-1; D is unclear. The CDR3 sequence is 13 residues long. CDR1 and CDR2 from the germline V gene are LNHDA and SQIVND (reference sequence). V was clipped by 2 bases and J by 2 bases, with 6 bases between them. For the CDR3, the DNA is TGTGCCAGTAGTATAACAGTTAACACTGAAGCTTTCTTT. This codes for CASSITVNTEAFF. The variable domain in full, completed from reference TRBV19 and TRBJ1-1, reads DGGITQSPKYLFRKEGQNVTLSCEQNLNHDAMYWYRQDPGQGLRLIYYSQIVNDFQKGDIAEGYSVSREKKESFPLTVTSAQKNPTAFYLCASSITVNTEAFFGQGTRLTVV.

This clone was detected once. This chain uses TRBV7-6 with TRBJ1-1; 11 positions agree with TRBD1. This CDR3 has 16 residues. After removal of 4 bases from V and 1 base from J, the junction contained 5 bases not matched to a gene. Germline values: CDR1 SGHVS, CDR2 FNYEAQ. The CDR3 spells CASSWDRGSPNTEAFF. The DNA of the CDR3 is TGTGCCAGCAGCTGGGACAGGGGGAGCCCGAACACTGAAGCTTTCTTT.

The chain combines TRBV6-2 or TRBV6-3 with TRBJ1-5; D gene ambiguous. CDR1 and CDR2 from the germline V gene are MNHEY and SVGEGT. Trimming removed 0 bases from V and 0 bases from J, with 6 bases in between. The CDR3 runs 15 residues. CDR3 in DNA: TGTGCCAGCAGTTACTCGTTCGTTAGCAATCAGCCCCAGCATTTT. Amino acid sequence: CASSYSFVSNQPQHF.

V and J are TRBV4-3 and TRBJ1-3, with D unclear. CDR3 length: 15 amino acids. The germline V and J ends were trimmed by 0 bases and 14 bases, with 20 bases remaining between them. CDR1 and CDR2 from the germline V gene are LGHNA and YSLEER. The CDR3 is CASSQDLRSAEVLYF. The CDR3 nucleotides read TGCGCCAGCAGCCAAGACCTAAGATCCGCCGAGGTCTTATATTTT.

V usage is TRBV28 and J usage is TRBJ1-2, with 9 bases that match TRBD1. CDR1 MDHEN and CDR2 SYDVKM come from the germline V gene. V was clipped by 6 bases and J by 8 bases; unmatched bases: 4. The CDR3 sequence is 12 residues long. CDR3 sequence: CASRIQGAGYTF. In DNA, the CDR3 is TGTGCCAGCAGGATACAGGGGGCGGGCTACACCTTC.

V and J are TRBV6-5 and TRBJ1-1; TRBD1 is a possible D gene (6 bases). The CDR3 runs 15 residues. Germline assignment: CDR1 MNHEY and CDR2 SVGAGI. The ends were cut back, 8 bases at V and 5 bases at J, with 21 bases in the middle. The CDR3 sequence: CASSPSGGQFTEAFF. Written as DNA, the CDR3 is TGTGCCAGCTCGCCCAGCGGGGGGCAGTTTACTGAAGCTTTCTTT.

This sequence joins TRBV9 and TRBJ2-3; D not certain. Deletions cut 2 bases from V and 4 bases from J, with 11 bases between. The CDR3 is 14 residues long. Germline CDR1 is SGDLS and CDR2 is YYNGEE. The CDR3: CASSVAVPPDTQYF. The CDR3 region has the DNA TGTGCCAGCAGCGTGGCGGTCCCCCCAGATACGCAGTATTTT.

The J gene is TRBJ2-3, the V gene TRBV6-4; D is possibly TRBD2 (5 bases). The CDR3 is 16 residues long. CDR1 MRHNA and CDR2 SNTAGT come from the germline V gene. With 1 base removed from V and 0 bases from J, the gap between germline ends came to 11 bases. Here the CDR3 reads CASSDYGGASTDTQYF. In nucleotides, the CDR3 is TGTGCCAGCAGTGACTATGGAGGTGCTAGCACAGATACGCAGTATTTT.

The chain combines TRBV28 with TRBJ2-5, with TRBD1 matching 7 bases. CDR1 is MDHEN and CDR2 is SYDVKM in the germline V gene. V was clipped by 5 bases and J by 0 bases; unmatched bases: 9. The CDR3 totals 16 residues. This CDR3 reads CASSPRTGQYQETQYF. The CDR3, as DNA: TGTGCCAGCAGTCCTAGAACGGGACAGTACCAAGAGACCCAGTACTTC. Full variable domain (rest looked up from reference TRBV28 and TRBJ2-5): DVKVTQSSRYLVKRTGEKVFLECVQDMDHENMFWYRQDPGLGLRLIYFSYDVKMKEKGDIPEGYSVSREKKERFSLILESASTNQTSMYLCASSPRTGQYQETQYFGPGTRLLVL.

This clone occurred a few times. The V gene is TRBV11-3, the J gene TRBJ2-5; 8 bases align to TRBD2. Germline trimming cut 2 bases from V and 5 bases from J; bases unmatched to any gene: 7. The length of the CDR3 is 15 residues. Per the germline V gene, CDR1 is SGHNT and CDR2 is YENEEA. In DNA, the CDR3 is TGTGCCAGCAGCTTACAGGGACTAGTGGGGGAGACCCAGTACTTC. It yields the protein CASSLQGLVGETQYF. The entire variable domain, with the rest obtained from reference TRBV11-3 and TRBJ2-5, is as follows: EAGVVQSPRYKIIEKKQPVAFWCNPISGHNTLYWYLQNLGQGPELLIRYENEEAVDDSQLPKDRFSAERLKGVDSTLKIQPAELGDSAVYLCASSLQGLVGETQYFGPGTRLLVL.

The V gene is TRBV18, the J gene TRBJ2-5; D unclear. The CDR3 length is 13 residues. Germline V CDR1 and CDR2: KGHSH, LQKENI. With 2 bases removed from V and 2 bases from J, the gap between germline ends came to 6 bases. The DNA for the CDR3 is TGTGCCAGCTCACCAGAGGTACAAGAGACCCAGTACTTC. Translating it yields CASSPEVQETQYF. Looking up the rest from reference TRBV18 and TRBJ2-5 gives the full variable domain: NAGVMQNPRHLVRRRGQEARLRCSPMKGHSHVYWYRQLPEEGLKFMVYLQKENIIDESGMPKERFSAEFPKEGPSILRIQQVVRGDSAAYFCASSPEVQETQYFGPGTRLLVL.

Here the CDR3 reads CASSSGQSSRGEQYF. In DNA, the CDR3 is TGTGCCAGCAGCTCGGGACAGTCAAGTCGGGGCGAGCAGTACTTC. The chain combines TRBV7-9 with TRBJ2-7; 7 nucleotides match TRBD1. CDR3 length: 15 residues. After removal of 4 bases from V and 6 bases from J, the junction contained 12 bases not matched to a gene. CDR1 and CDR2 (germline): SEHNR, FQNEAQ (reference sequence). The entire variable domain, with the rest obtained from reference TRBV7-9 and TRBJ2-7, is as follows: DTGVSQNPRHKITKRGQNVTFRCDPISEHNRLYWYRQTLGQGPEFLTYFQNEAQLEKSRLLSDRFSAERPKGSFSTLEIQRTEQGDSAMYLCASSSGQSSRGEQYFGPGTRLTVT.

CDR3 DNA sequence: TGTGCCAGCAGCGCGAGACTAGCGGGAGGGCCAGATGAGCAGTTCTTC. It translates to CASSARLAGGPDEQFF. V usage is TRBV7-3 and J usage is TRBJ2-1, with 14 bases fitting TRBD2. V lost 5 bases, J lost 8 bases, and 8 bases stayed unmatched. CDR1 is SGHTA, CDR2 FQGTGA, per germline. The CDR3 is made up of 16 amino acids.

The rearrangement links TRBV7-9 to TRBJ2-1; D possibly corresponds to TRBD1 (6 bases). Trimming removed 5 bases at V and 4 bases at J, with 21 bases between. Germline CDR1 is SEHNR and CDR2 is FQNEAQ (reference sequence). The CDR3 loop spans 17 amino acids. CDR3 protein: CASSEQGGFLLYNEQFF. CDR3 nucleotides: TGTGCCAGCAGCGAACAGGGTGGATTTCTTTTATACAATGAGCAGTTCTTC.

The genes are TRBV9 and TRBJ1-3, with 9 bases lining up with TRBD1. This CDR3 has 15 amino acids. V shed 1 base, J shed 8 bases, and the junction held 7 bases outside the gene matches. CDR1 SGDLS and CDR2 YYNGEE come from the germline V gene. CDR3 sequence: CASSVQTGGWDTIYF. The CDR3 nucleotides read TGTGCCAGCAGCGTACAAACAGGGGGCTGGGACACCATATATTTT.

The gene calls are TRBV6-2 or TRBV6-3 and TRBJ1-4; TRBD1 matches at 9 bases. J was trimmed by 7 bases and V by 6 bases; bases with no gene match: 6. The CDR3 covers 14 residues. Germline CDR1 MNHEY, CDR2 SVGEGT. As DNA, the CDR3 is TGTGCCAGCAGCCCGGGACAGGGACGTGAAAAACTGTTTTTT. Protein sequence: CASSPGQGREKLFF.

The chain couples TRBV18 to TRBJ1-1, with 11 bases that match TRBD1. Unmatched junction bases numbered 7, after V lost 2 bases and J lost 5 bases. There are 16 residues in the CDR3. The germline gives CDR1 KGHSH, CDR2 LQKENI. CDR3 sequence reads: CASSPIGQGAVTEAFF. The CDR3 coding sequence is TGTGCCAGCTCACCAATCGGACAGGGGGCGGTAACTGAAGCTTTCTTT.

V gene TRBV10-3 combines with J gene TRBJ2-3, with TRBD1 matching over 7 bases. The junction had 12 bases not matched to a gene; V was cut back by 6 bases and J by 0 bases. This CDR3 has 17 residues. CDR1 is ENHRY, CDR2 SYGVKD, per germline. The CDR3 sequence: CAISQGLGRGSTDTQYF. CDR3 sequence (DNA): TGTGCCATCAGCCAAGGCCTGGGCAGGGGGAGCACAGATACGCAGTATTTT.